The clone carrying this TCR beta chain was seen just once. These data are taken from a study of blood T cell repertoires in COVID-19. The CDR3 sequence is 14 residues long. Germline V gives CDR1 SGDLS, CDR2 YYNGEE. V lost 2 bases to trimming and J lost 2 bases; unmatched junction nucleotides: 3. In the authors' methods: Amplification of reference gene primers was used by the study to estimate nucleated cell counts. The repertoire was sequenced with immunoSEQ multiplex PCR; TCRdb's copy has only in-frame clones and lacks some. That table gives V, J and clone size, and the DNA gave D and trimming. The sample lists 270,000 or so clones, approximately 90% occurring once.

The sequencing sample was made of peripheral blood. The clonotype was recovered from a woman aged 30 to 39 with active or convalescent COVID-19. The V call is TRBV9, the J call TRBJ1-1, with 7 bases matching TRBD1. This chain's CDR3 is CASSVGTANTEAFF. The CDR3 nucleotides are TGTGCCAGCAGCGTGGGGACAGCAAACACTGAAGCTTTCTTT.